These 26 T cell receptor beta chains share one sample of origin, sequenced in a study of vaccination and CD4 T cells after COVID-19. The Oncomine TCR Beta short-read assay was what sequenced the DNA obtained from cultured CD4+ T cells. MiXCR, applied by TCRdb to the PCR reads, yields one record per CDR3 protein. The top ten clones hold 8.5% to 9% of a sample with about 14,000 distinct CDR3 sequences, 52% of them seen once. As to treatment: approximately 11-day PBMC culture with coronavirus spike peptide pools or control peptides (ViraFEST assay). These receptors are not linked to any known antigen. The sample consisted of CD4+ T cells from blood, cultured in vitro. Receptor source: a human donor who had recovered from COVID-19.

This clonotype is classed as medium-sized (0.01 to 0.1%). The V gene is TRBV10-1, the J gene TRBJ2-1; D remains ambiguous. The V end was cut by 3 bases, the J end by 0 bases, with 15 bases between. Germline loops: CDR1 WNHNN, CDR2 SYGVQD (reference sequence). The CDR3 is 17 amino acids. Here the CDR3 reads CASSDLGGRSSYNEQFF. For the CDR3, the DNA is TGCGCCAGCAGTGATTTAGGCGGCCGAAGCTCCTACAATGAGCAGTTCTTC.

J is TRBJ2-3 and V is TRBV7-2; 13 positions agree with TRBD2. V lost 5 bases, J lost 2 bases, and 7 bases stayed unmatched. The CDR3 extends over 17 amino acids. Germline V CDR1 and CDR2: SGHTA, FQGNSA. The CDR3 sequence: CASSPRLAGGFTDTQYF. Written as DNA, the CDR3 is TGTGCCAGCAGCCCCAGACTAGCGGGGGGATTCACAGATACGCAGTATTTT.

This clonotype has more than one count but fewer than ten. This chain's CDR3 is CASSHPGNSPLHF. The CDR3 nucleotides are TGTGCCAGCAGCCACCCGGGGAATTCACCCCTCCACTTT. This sequence joins TRBV7-9 and TRBJ1-6; D ambiguous. The CDR3 runs to 13 residues. CDR1 is SEHNR, CDR2 FQNEAQ, per germline (reference sequence). Trimming removed 5 bases at V and 7 bases at J, with 9 bases between.

The rearrangement uses TRBV20-1 and TRBJ1-5; 7 nucleotides agree with TRBD1. The CDR3 consists of 16 residues. V lost 5 bases and J lost 7; bases outside the gene matches: 17. The germline gives CDR1 DFQATT, CDR2 SNEGSKA (reference sequence). The CDR3 nucleotides are TGCAGTGCTGGGATGGACAGGAGGCGCGTCGGACAGCCCCAGCATTTT. Its translation is CSAGMDRRRVGQPQHF.

J is TRBJ1-5 and V is TRBV27; 8 bases map to TRBD1. In germline, CDR1 is MNHEY, CDR2 SMNVEV (reference sequence). The CDR3 totals 17 residues. The junction had 6 bases not matched to a gene; V was cut back by 0 bases and J by 2 bases. CDR3 nucleotides: TGTGCCAGCAGTTTATCGGGCACGACAGGGGGCAATCAGCCCCAGCATTTT. Its protein is CASSLSGTTGGNQPQHF.

V usage is TRBV6-5 and J usage is TRBJ1-3; no definite D call. The CDR3 covers 16 residues. Germline assignment: CDR1 MNHEY and CDR2 SVGAGI. V lost 0 bases to trimming and J lost 0 bases, with 9 bases between them. DNA for the CDR3: TGTGCCAGCAGTTACTCATCAGGCTACTCTGGAAACACCATATATTTT. It translates to CASSYSSGYSGNTIYF.

This chain connects TRBV10-3 to TRBJ2-7, with D hard to call. There are 15 residues in the CDR3. The ends were cut back, 5 bases at V and 6 bases at J, with 20 bases in the middle. Germline V lookup: CDR1 ENHRY, CDR2 SYGVKD. CDR3 DNA: TGTGCCATCAGTATTTCCCCTGGATTACCCAGCGAGCAGTACTTC. It specifies CAISISPGLPSEQYF.

This clonotype was observed a few times. V usage is TRBV19 and J usage is TRBJ1-6, with D possibly being TRBD1 (5 bases). CDR1 is LNHDA, CDR2 SQIVND, per germline (reference sequence). Trimming removed 3 bases from V and 14 bases from J, with 14 bases in between. The CDR3 runs to 13 residues. The CDR3 here is CASSMSLLGALHF. The CDR3 DNA reads TGTGCCAGTAGTATGTCCCTTCTGGGGGCCCTCCACTTT.

This clonotype was observed a few times. This rearrangement joins TRBV20-1 to TRBJ1-2, with 7 bases aligning to TRBD1. The CDR3 runs to 13 residues. Germline V gives CDR1 DFQATT, CDR2 SNEGSKA (reference sequence). Trimming at V came to 7 bases and at J to 4 bases, leaving 9 bases not matched to a gene. The DNA of the CDR3 is TGCAGTGGGACTTTGGGGACAGCCTATGGCTACACCTTC. It codes for CSGTLGTAYGYTF.

This clonotype was seen a few times. The chain combines TRBV6-5 with TRBJ1-1, with 7 bases aligning to TRBD1. V was clipped by 4 bases and J by 0 bases; unmatched bases: 2. CDR3 length: 14 residues. The germline V gene has CDR1 MNHEY and CDR2 SVGAGI. The CDR3: CASSSDRVNTEAFF. Written as DNA, the CDR3 is TGTGCCAGCAGTTCCGACAGGGTGAACACTGAAGCTTTCTTT.

In this sample, this clonotype turned up a few times. The chain employs TRBV20-1 and TRBJ2-2; the D gene is possibly TRBD1 (7 bases). Germline loops: CDR1 DFQATT, CDR2 SNEGSKA (reference sequence). CDR3 length: 16 amino acids. The ends were cut back, 1 base at V and 1 base at J, with 13 bases in the middle. CDR3 DNA sequence: TGCAGTGCTAGAGCGGCGGGACAGATGAACACCGGGGAGCTGTTTTTT. The encoded protein is CSARAAGQMNTGELFF.

This clonotype is a singleton in its sample. The V and J genes are TRBV6-1 and TRBJ2-3, with TRBD1 matching 7 bases. V shed 6 bases and J 2 bases; nucleotides not matched to a gene: 11. The CDR3 sequence is 16 residues long. The germline gives CDR1 MNHNS, CDR2 SASEGT. CDR3 sequence reads: CASSPRGTAFTDTQYF. As DNA, the CDR3 is TGTGCCAGCAGCCCCCGTGGGACAGCGTTCACAGATACGCAGTATTTT.

J is TRBJ1-1 and V is TRBV6-2 or TRBV6-3; D may be TRBD1 (5 bases). Trimming shortened V by 2 bases and J by 10 bases, and 14 bases separated the two germline ends. Germline V CDR1 and CDR2: MNHEY, SVGEGT. The CDR3 loop spans 13 amino acids. The CDR3 sequence is CASSYPPGQAAFF. The CDR3 nucleotides are TGTGCCAGCAGTTACCCACCGGGGCAGGCAGCTTTCTTT.

J is TRBJ1-6 and V is TRBV15; 7 bases line up with TRBD1. J was trimmed by 9 bases and V by 5 bases; bases with no gene match: 13. There are 16 residues in the CDR3. CDR1 and CDR2 (germline): LNHNV, YYDKDF (reference sequence). CDR3 protein: CATSPVVRQGGSPLHF. Here the CDR3 DNA reads TGTGCCACCAGCCCAGTTGTAAGGCAGGGGGGTTCACCCCTCCACTTT.

This clonotype was counted a few times. This chain connects TRBV19 to TRBJ1-2, with D tentatively TRBD1 (5 bases). Trimming pared 6 bases from V and 10 bases from J, leaving 15 bases between. The CDR3 is made up of 12 amino acids. Germline lookup yields CDR1 LNHDA and CDR2 SQIVND (reference sequence). Written as DNA, the CDR3 is TGTGCCAGTAGGGACGGACACAGTTCCTACACCTTC. It translates to CASRDGHSSYTF.

This clonotype was detected only a few times. The chain's CDR3 is CASSESGAGQPQHF. Written as DNA, the CDR3 is TGCGCCAGCAGTGAGTCAGGGGCAGGGCAGCCCCAGCATTTT. The chain has TRBV10-1 and TRBJ1-5, with D possibly being TRBD1 (5 bases). This CDR3 is built from 14 residues. Germline lookup yields CDR1 WNHNN and CDR2 SYGVQD (reference sequence). V gave up 0 bases and J gave up 7 bases, with 10 bases separating them.

V gene TRBV24-1 combines with J gene TRBJ2-2; TRBD1 agrees at 8 bases. This CDR3 comprises 14 residues. Germline assignment: CDR1 KGHDR and CDR2 SFDVKD. V gave up 8 bases and J gave up 1 base; unmatched junction bases: 2. The CDR3 bases are TGTGCCACCACCGGGACAGGGAACACCGGGGAGCTGTTTTTT. Translated: CATTGTGNTGELFF.

The chain couples TRBV6-5 to TRBJ1-1; D remains ambiguous. The germline CDR1 and CDR2 sequences are MNHEY and SVGAGI. This CDR3 is 14 amino acids long. The V gene lost 2 bases and the J gene lost 6 bases, with 13 bases spanning the gap. The CDR3 nucleotides are TGTGCCAGCAGTTACGAGACGTTGGGAGCTGAAGCTTTCTTT. The encoded protein is CASSYETLGAEAFF.

V and J are TRBV11-3 and TRBJ2-3, with 9 bases lining up with TRBD2. The CDR3 runs to 15 residues. Germline trimming cut 3 bases from V and 2 bases from J; bases unmatched to any gene: 3. Germline lookup yields CDR1 SGHNT and CDR2 YENEEA. CDR3 DNA: TGTGCCAGCAGCTTTAGCGGGAGTCCCACAGATACGCAGTATTTT. This sequence encodes CASSFSGSPTDTQYF.

The chain has TRBV10-2 and TRBJ2-3; TRBD2 matches 11 bases. The germline V gene has CDR1 WSHSY and CDR2 SAAADI. The CDR3 is 15 residues long. The trim removed 5 bases at V and 2 bases at J, leaving 3 bases unmatched. CDR3 in amino acids: CASSLAGGSTDTQYF. The CDR3 region has the DNA TGCGCCAGCAGTTTAGCGGGGGGGTCCACAGATACGCAGTATTTT.

The chain uses TRBV12-3 or TRBV12-4 and TRBJ2-1; TRBD2 agrees at 8 bases. The CDR3 is made up of 15 amino acids. V lost 6 bases, J lost 4 bases, and 8 bases stayed unmatched. The CDR3 DNA reads TGTGCCAGCAGCCCCCCGGGCGGGAGGTACAATGAGCAGTTCTTC. Encoded protein: CASSPPGGRYNEQFF.

The chain combines TRBV6-1 with TRBJ1-1, with D uncertain. Trimming took 6 bases from V and 0 from J, leaving 8 bases between them. Germline V gene lookup returns CDR1 MNHNS and CDR2 SASEGT. The CDR3 sequence is 13 residues long. The CDR3 region is CASRAALNTEAFF. As DNA, the CDR3 is TGTGCCAGCAGGGCGGCCCTGAACACTGAAGCTTTCTTT.

Remarks on this clonotype: A read error may account for a junction end that differs from germline. J is TRBJ2-5 and V is TRBV19; D tentatively fits TRBD1 or TRBD2 (6 bases each). Germline V gives CDR1 LNHDA, CDR2 SQIVND (reference sequence). The CDR3 sequence is 12 residues long. The CDR3 bases are TGTGCCAGTAGTAGTAGGGGGGAGACCCAGTGCTTC. Amino acid sequence: CASSSRGETQCF.

The J gene is TRBJ1-2, the V gene TRBV11-1; no reliable D call. There are 14 residues in the CDR3. The germline gives CDR1 SGHAT, CDR2 FQDESV (reference sequence). V was trimmed by 1 base and J by 5 bases, leaving 11 bases between them. The CDR3 region has the DNA TGTGCCAGCAGCTTAGATCCAGATGGATATGGCTACACCTTC. It is translated as CASSLDPDGYGYTF.

Only a few counts were recorded for this clonotype. The rearrangement links TRBV28 to TRBJ2-3, with 9 bases identical to TRBD2. The germline V gene has CDR1 MDHEN and CDR2 SYDVKM. Trimming removed 1 base from V and 0 bases from J; junction bases left unmatched: 5. The CDR3 runs 17 residues. This chain's CDR3 is CASSLSRAGGSTDTQYF. CDR3 bases: TGTGCCAGCAGTTTATCAAGGGCGGGGGGGAGCACAGATACGCAGTATTTT.

The V call is TRBV6-2 or TRBV6-3, the J call TRBJ1-2; TRBD1 is a possible D gene (5 bases). Germline V gene lookup returns CDR1 MNHEY and CDR2 SVGEGT. V gave up 0 bases and J gave up 7 bases, with 21 bases separating them. The CDR3 has 17 amino acids. The CDR3 protein is CASSYSMEGPRSSGYTF. The CDR3 DNA reads TGTGCCAGCAGTTACTCGATGGAGGGGCCGCGGTCTTCTGGCTACACCTTC.